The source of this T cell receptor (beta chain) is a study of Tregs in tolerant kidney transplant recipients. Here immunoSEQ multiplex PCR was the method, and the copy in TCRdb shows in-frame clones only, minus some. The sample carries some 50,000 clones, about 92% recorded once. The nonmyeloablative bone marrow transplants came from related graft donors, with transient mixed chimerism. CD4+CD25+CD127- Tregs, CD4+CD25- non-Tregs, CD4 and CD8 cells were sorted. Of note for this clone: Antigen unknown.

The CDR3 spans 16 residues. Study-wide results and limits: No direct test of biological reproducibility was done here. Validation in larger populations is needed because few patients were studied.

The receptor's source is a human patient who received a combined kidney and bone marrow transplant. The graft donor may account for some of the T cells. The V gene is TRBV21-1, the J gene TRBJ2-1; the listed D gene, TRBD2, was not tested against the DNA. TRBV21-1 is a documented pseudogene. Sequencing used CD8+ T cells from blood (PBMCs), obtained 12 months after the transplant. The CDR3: CASSPKLAGENNEQFF. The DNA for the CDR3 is TGTGCCAGCAGCCCAAAACTAGCGGGAGAGAATAATGAGCAGTTCTTC.